This TCR beta chain was profiled in a study of shared clonotypes between healthy human individuals. Healthy HIV-negative adults with no recent acute infections or vaccinations were recruited as donors. The assay was run at deep level. TCRdb's copy holds only in-frame clones and misses some; the assay was immunoSEQ multiplex PCR. This repertoire shows 600,000 to 700,000 clones, around 73% found once; its top ten account for around 1.8%. The CDR3 is 18 amino acids. Trimming cost V 3 bases and J 0 bases, with 19 bases left between them. Germline CDR1 is SGHRS and CDR2 is YFSETQ. As for this clone: What it binds is unknown.

Study outcomes and limitations: Sampling covered nothing but blood. Tissue TCR repertoires likely differ from those found in blood. Represented genetic and exposure-history diversity was restricted by having few donors.

The V gene is TRBV5-1, the J gene TRBJ2-1; D is possibly TRBD2 (5 bases). This clonotype was sampled from a woman in her 30s in good health. What was sequenced was memory CD4+ T cells sorted from blood. Subset indicated: CD45RA-negative fraction. The CDR3 here is CASSSRGQTLSSYNEQFF. The CDR3 DNA follows: TGCGCCAGCAGCTCCAGAGGGCAAACACTGAGCTCCTACAATGAGCAGTTCTTC.